Detailed here is one TCR beta chain. Its target is unknown. This CDR3 comprises 13 residues. V dropped 1 base and J dropped 9 bases, with 13 bases sitting between them. Per the germline V gene, CDR1 is GTSNPN and CDR2 is SVGIG (reference sequence). This sample was taken from a study of shared clonotypes between healthy human individuals. The authors split each subset's genomic DNA evenly across several immunoSEQ plates. Sequencing was performed with immunoSEQ multiplex PCR; in TCRdb, only in-frame clones are kept and a portion is missing. The sample carries 1.5 million to 2.5 million clones, about 95% recorded once. As defined, naive CD8 cells were CD45RO-negative and positively selected for CCR7, with terminally differentiated effector memory CD45RA+ cells excluded. General study findings and limits: What limited the represented genetic and exposure-history diversity was the small number of donors. Sequencing depth was predicted to influence how clonotypes are shared among donors. Among the subsets, naive ones generally showed larger estimated richness than memory ones.

This clonotype originated in a man aged 18 to 29 in good health. Source material: naive CD8+ T cells sorted from blood. This chain links TRBV30 with TRBJ2-1; D tentatively fits TRBD1 or TRBD2 (5 bases each). This CDR3 is CAWSAGTFFEQFF. The CDR3 coding sequence is TGTGCCTGGAGTGCCGGGACCTTCTTTGAGCAGTTCTTC.